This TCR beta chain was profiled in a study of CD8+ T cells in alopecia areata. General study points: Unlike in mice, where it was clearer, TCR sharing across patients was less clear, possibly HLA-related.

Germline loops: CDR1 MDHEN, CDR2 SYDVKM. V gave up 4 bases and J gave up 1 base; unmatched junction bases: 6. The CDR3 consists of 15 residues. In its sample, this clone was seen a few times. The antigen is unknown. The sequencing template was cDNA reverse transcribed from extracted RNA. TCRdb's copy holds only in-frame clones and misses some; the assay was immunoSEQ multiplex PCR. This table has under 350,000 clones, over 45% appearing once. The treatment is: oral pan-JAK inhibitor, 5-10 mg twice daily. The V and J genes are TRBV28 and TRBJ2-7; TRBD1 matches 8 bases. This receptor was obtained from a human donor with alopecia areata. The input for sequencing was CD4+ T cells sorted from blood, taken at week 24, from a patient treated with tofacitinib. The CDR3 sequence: CASSSLGDRSYEQYF. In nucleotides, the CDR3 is TGTGCCAGCAGTTCCCTTGGGGACAGGTCCTACGAGCAGTACTTC.